This TCR beta chain was captured by sequencing in a study of shared clonotypes between healthy human individuals. Study findings and constraints: Generally, naive subsets (rather than memory subsets) showed larger estimated richness. The four-donor shared clonotypes exceeded non-shared clonotypes in generation probability, with non-shared ones scoring lower.

Trimming cost V 1 base and J 5 bases; bases outside gene matches: 3. Germline V lookup: CDR1 SGHAT, CDR2 FQNNGV. This CDR3 is 15 amino acids long. Note on this clone: The antigen is undetermined.

In the source study's methods: ImmunoSEQ gave junction-only sequences without quality scores, so filtering differed. TCRdb's table, derived via immunoSEQ multiplex PCR, lists solely in-frame clones and lacks some. V, J and clone size are those of that table, while D and trimming were read from the DNA. Of just over 95,000 clones listed, under 70% are singletons. The TCR sequence derives from a man aged 25-45 years in good health. The V call is TRBV11-2, the J call TRBJ2-1; 9 nucleotides match TRBD2. Sequencing input: memory CD8+ T cells sorted from blood. Subset defined: CD45RO+ cells pooled with CCR7-negative TemRA cells. CDR3 protein: CASSLVSSGNNEQFF. DNA for the CDR3: TGTGCCAGCAGCTTAGTGTCTAGCGGGAACAATGAGCAGTTCTTC.